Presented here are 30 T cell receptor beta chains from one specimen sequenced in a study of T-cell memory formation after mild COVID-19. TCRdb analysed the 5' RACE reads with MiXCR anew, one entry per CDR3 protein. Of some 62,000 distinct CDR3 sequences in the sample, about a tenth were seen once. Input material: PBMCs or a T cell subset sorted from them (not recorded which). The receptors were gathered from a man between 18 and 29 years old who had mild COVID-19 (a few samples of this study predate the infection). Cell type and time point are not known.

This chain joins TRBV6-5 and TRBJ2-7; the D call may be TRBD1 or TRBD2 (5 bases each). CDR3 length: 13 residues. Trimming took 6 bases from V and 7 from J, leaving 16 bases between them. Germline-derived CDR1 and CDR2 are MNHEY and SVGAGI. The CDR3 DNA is TGTGCCAGCAGGATAAATAGAGGGGCTGAGCAGTACGTC. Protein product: CASRINRGAEQYV.

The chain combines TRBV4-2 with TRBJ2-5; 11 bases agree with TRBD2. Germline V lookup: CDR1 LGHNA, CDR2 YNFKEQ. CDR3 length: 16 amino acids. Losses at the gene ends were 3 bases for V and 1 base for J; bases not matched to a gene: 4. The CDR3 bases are TGTGCCAGCAGCCACCTAGCGGGGGGAGCCCAAGAGACCCAGTACTTC. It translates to CASSHLAGGAQETQYF.

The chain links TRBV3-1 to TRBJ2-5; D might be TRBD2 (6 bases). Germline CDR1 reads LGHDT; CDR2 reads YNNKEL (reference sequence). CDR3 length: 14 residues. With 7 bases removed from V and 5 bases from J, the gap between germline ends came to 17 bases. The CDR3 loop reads CASTPRTGEETQYF. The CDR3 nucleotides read TGTGCCAGCACCCCCCGGACGGGAGAGGAGACCCAGTACTTC.

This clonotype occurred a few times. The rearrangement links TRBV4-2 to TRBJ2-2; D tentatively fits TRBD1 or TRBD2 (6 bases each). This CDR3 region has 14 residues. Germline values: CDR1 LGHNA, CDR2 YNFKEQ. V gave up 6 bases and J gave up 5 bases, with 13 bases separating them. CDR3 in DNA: TGTGCCAGCAGGGGGGGCGCGGAAACCGGGGAGCTGTTTTTT. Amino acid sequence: CASRGGAETGELFF.

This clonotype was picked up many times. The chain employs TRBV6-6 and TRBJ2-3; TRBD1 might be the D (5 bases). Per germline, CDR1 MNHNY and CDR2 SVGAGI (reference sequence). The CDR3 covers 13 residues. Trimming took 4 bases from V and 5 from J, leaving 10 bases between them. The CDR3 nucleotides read TGTGCCAGCAGTTGGGGCGTTGGAGATACGCAGTATTTT. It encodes CASSWGVGDTQYF.

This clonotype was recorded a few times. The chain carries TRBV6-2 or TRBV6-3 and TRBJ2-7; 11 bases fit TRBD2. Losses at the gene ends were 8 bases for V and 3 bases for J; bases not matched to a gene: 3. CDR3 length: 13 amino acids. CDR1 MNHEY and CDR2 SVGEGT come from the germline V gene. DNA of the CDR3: TGTGCCAGCGGACTAGCGGGCGACTACGAGCAGTACGTC. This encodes CASGLAGDYEQYV.

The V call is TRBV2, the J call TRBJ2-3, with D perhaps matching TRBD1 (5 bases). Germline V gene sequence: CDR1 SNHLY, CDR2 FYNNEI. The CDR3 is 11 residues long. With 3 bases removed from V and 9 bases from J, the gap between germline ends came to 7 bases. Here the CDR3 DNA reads TGTGCCAGCAGTGATAAGGGGACGCAGTATTTT. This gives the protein CASSDKGTQYF.

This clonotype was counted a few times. This chain's CDR3 is CASSQDRRGLYEQYF. As DNA, the CDR3 is TGTGCCAGCAGCCAAGATCGCAGGGGGCTCTACGAGCAGTACTTC. The chain links TRBV3-1 to TRBJ2-7; TRBD1 matches 8 bases. Germline V gene sequence: CDR1 LGHDT, CDR2 YNNKEL (reference sequence). CDR3 size: 15 residues. The V gene end was trimmed by 0 bases and the J gene end by 3 bases; junction bases not matched to a gene: 4.

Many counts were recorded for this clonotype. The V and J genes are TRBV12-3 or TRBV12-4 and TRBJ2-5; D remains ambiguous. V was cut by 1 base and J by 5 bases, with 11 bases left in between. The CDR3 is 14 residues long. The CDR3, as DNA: TGTGCCAGCAGTTTAGAGACCCTGAGTGAGACCCAGTACTTC. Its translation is CASSLETLSETQYF.

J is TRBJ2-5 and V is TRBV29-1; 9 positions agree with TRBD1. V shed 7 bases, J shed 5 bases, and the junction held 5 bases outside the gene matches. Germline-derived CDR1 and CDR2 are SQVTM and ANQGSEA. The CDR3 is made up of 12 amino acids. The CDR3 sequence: CSATGGKETQYF. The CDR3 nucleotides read TGCAGCGCCACAGGGGGCAAGGAGACCCAGTACTTC.

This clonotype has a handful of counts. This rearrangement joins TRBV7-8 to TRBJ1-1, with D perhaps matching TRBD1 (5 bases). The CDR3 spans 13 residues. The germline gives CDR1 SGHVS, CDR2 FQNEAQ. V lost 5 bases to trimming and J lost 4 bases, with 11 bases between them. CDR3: CASSPLGVTEAFF. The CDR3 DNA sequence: TGTGCCAGCAGCCCATTAGGGGTCACTGAAGCTTTCTTT. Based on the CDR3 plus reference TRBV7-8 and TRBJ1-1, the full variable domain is GAGVSQSPRYKVAKRGQDVALRCDPISGHVSLFWYQQALGQGPEFLTYFQNEAQLDKSGLPSDRFFAERPEGSVSTLKIQRTQQEDSAVYLCASSPLGVTEAFFGQGTRLTVV.

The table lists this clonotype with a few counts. CDR3 in amino acids: CASRRAGQGNTGELFF. The CDR3 nucleotides are TGTGCCAGCCGCCGGGCCGGGCAGGGCAACACCGGGGAGCTGTTTTTT. This rearrangement joins TRBV6-2 or TRBV6-3 to TRBJ2-2; perhaps TRBD1 as D (5 bases). CDR1 and CDR2 (germline): MNHEY, SVGEGT. The CDR3 runs 16 residues. Trimming stripped 8 bases from V and 2 bases from J, with 18 bases between.

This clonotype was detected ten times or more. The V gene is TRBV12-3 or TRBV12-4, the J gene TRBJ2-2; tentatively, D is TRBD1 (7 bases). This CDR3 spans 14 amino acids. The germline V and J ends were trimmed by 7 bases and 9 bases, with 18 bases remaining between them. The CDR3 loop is CASITGQEGRELFF. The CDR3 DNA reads TGTGCCAGCATTACCGGACAGGAGGGCCGGGAGCTGTTTTTT.

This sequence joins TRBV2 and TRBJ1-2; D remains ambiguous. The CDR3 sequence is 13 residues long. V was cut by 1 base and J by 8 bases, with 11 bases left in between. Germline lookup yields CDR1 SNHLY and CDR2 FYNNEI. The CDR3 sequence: CASSEGGLGGYTF. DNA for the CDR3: TGTGCCAGCAGTGAAGGAGGGTTAGGAGGCTACACCTTC.

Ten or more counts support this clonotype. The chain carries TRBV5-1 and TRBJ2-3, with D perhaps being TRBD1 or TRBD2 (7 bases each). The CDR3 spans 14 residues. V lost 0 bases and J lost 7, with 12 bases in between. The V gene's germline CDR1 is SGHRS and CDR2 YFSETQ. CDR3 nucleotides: TGCGCCAGCAGCTTGGACCAGGGGGGGTATACGCAGTATTTT. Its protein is CASSLDQGGYTQYF.

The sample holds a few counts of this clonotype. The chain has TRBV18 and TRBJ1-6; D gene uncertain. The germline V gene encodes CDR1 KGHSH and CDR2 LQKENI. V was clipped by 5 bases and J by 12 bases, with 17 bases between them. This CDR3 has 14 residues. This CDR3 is CASSTGLTAGPLHF. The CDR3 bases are TGTGCCAGCTCAACTGGTTTAACGGCAGGACCCCTCCACTTT. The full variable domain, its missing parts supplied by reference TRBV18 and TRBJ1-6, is NAGVMQNPRHLVRRRGQEARLRCSPMKGHSHVYWYRQLPEEGLKFMVYLQKENIIDESGMPKERFSAEFPKEGPSILRIQQVVRGDSAAYFCASSTGLTAGPLHFGNGTRLTVT.

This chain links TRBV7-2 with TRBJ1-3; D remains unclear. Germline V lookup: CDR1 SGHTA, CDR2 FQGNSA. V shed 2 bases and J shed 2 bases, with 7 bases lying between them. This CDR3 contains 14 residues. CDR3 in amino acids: CASSLSVAGNTIYF. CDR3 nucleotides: TGTGCCAGCAGCTTAAGCGTAGCTGGAAACACCATATATTTT.

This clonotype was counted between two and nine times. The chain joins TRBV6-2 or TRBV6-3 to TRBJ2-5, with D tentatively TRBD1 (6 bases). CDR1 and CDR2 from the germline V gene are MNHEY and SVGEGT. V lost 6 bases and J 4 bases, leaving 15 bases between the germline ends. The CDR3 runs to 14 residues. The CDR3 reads CASSPGHTSETQYF. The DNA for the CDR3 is TGTGCCAGCAGCCCGGGACACACCTCAGAGACCCAGTACTTC.

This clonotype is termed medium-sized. DNA of the CDR3: TGTGCCACCAGCAGAACGGGACAGAGCTACGAGCAGTACTTC. This encodes CATSRTGQSYEQYF. This chain connects TRBV15 to TRBJ2-7; TRBD1 agrees at 7 bases. This CDR3 is built from 14 residues. Losses at the gene ends were 2 bases for V and 3 bases for J; bases not matched to a gene: 4. Germline V gene data show CDR1 as LNHNV and CDR2 as YYDKDF (reference sequence).

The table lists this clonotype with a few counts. The CDR3 sequence is CASSLAVGSTEAFF. The CDR3 nucleotides read TGTGCCAGCAGTTTAGCCGTAGGGTCGACTGAAGCTTTCTTT. V usage is TRBV12-3 or TRBV12-4 and J usage is TRBJ1-1; no definite D call. CDR3 length: 14 amino acids. The ends were cut back, 0 bases at V and 5 bases at J, with 10 bases in the middle.

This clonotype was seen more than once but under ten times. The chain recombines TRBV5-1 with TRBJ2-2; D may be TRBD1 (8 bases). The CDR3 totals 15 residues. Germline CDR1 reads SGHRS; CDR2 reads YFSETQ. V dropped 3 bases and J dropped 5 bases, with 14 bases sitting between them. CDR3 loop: CASSYDRGGTGELFF. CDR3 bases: TGCGCCAGCAGCTACGACAGGGGAGGGACCGGGGAGCTGTTTTTT.

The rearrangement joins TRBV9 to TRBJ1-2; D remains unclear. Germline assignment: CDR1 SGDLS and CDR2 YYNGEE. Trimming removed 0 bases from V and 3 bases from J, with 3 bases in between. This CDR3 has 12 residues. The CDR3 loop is CASSVADYGYTF. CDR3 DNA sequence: TGTGCCAGCAGCGTAGCAGACTATGGCTACACCTTC.

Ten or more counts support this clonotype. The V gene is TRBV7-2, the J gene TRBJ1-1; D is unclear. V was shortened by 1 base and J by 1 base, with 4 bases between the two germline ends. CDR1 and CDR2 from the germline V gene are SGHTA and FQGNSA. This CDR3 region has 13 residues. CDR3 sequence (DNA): TGTGCCAGCAGCTTAGATCGGAACACTGAAGCTTTCTTT. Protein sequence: CASSLDRNTEAFF.

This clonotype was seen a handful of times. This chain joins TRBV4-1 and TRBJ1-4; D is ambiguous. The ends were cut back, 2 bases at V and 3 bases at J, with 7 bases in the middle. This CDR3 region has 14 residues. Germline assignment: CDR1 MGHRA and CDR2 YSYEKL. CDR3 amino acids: CASSQSTPNEKLFF. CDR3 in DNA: TGCGCCAGCAGCCAATCTACACCTAATGAAAAACTGTTTTTT.

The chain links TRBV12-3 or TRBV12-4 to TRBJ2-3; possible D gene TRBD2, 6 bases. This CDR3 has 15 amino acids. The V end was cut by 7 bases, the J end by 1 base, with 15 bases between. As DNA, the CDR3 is TGTGCCAGCACTAACCCGGAGCGGGGCACAGATACGCAGTATTTT. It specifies CASTNPERGTDTQYF.

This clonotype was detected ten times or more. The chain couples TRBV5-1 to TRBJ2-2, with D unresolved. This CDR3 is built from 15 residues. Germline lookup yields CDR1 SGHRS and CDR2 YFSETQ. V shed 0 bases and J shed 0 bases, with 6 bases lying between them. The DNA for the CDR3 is TGCGCCAGCAGCTTGGACAGACCGAACACCGGGGAGCTGTTTTTT. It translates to CASSLDRPNTGELFF.

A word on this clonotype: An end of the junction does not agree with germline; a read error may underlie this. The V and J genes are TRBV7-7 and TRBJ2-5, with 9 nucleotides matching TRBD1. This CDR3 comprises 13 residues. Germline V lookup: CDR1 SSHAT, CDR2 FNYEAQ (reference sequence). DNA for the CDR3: TGTGCTAGCAGCTGGGACAGGGCCGAGACCCAGTACTTC. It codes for CASSWDRAETQYF.

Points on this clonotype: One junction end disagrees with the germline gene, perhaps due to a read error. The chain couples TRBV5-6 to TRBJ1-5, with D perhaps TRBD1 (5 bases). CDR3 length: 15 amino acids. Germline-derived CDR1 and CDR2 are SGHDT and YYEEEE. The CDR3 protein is CASSWGGRGNQHQHF. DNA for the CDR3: TGTGCCAGCAGCTGGGGCGGGAGGGGCAATCAGCACCAGCATTTT. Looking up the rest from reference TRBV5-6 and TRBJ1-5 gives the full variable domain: DAGVTQSPTHLIKTRGQQVTLRCSPKSGHDTVSWYQQALGQGPQFIFQYYEEEERQRGNFPDRFSGHQFPNYSSELNVNALLLGDSALYLCASSWGGRGNQHQHFGDGTRLSIL.

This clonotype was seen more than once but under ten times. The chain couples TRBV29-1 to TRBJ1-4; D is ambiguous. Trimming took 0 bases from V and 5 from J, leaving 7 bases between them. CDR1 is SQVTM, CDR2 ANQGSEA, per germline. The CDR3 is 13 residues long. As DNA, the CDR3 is TGCAGCGTTGAAGATGGCGACAATGAAAAACTGTTTTTT. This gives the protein CSVEDGDNEKLFF.

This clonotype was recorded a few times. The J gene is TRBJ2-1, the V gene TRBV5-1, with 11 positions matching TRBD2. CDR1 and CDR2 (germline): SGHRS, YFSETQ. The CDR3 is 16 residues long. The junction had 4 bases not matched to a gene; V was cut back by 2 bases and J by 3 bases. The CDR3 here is CASSFVLAGGYNEQFF. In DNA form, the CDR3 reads TGCGCCAGCAGCTTCGTCCTAGCGGGGGGCTACAATGAGCAGTTCTTC.